These T cell receptor beta chains were read from a single sample in a study of OX40 agonist ivuxolimab in advanced cancers. Clones were read by immunoSEQ multiplex PCR, and TCRdb kept only the in-frame ones, dropping some. The sample yields some 74,000 clones, 90% seen once. The sequences come from CD4+ or CD8+ T cells sorted from blood, collected in a trial of the OX40 agonist ivuxolimab. These receptors were taken from an adult with an advanced solid tumor such as melanoma, head and neck, liver or kidney cancer. Each CDR3 is given with its conserved first and last residue. A D gene is named only where the DNA matches it firmly. Clone sizes are given selectively: once, few, many, or a class where the clone is expanded.

CDR3 protein,CDR3 DNA,V gene,clone size,J gene,D gene
CASSLGTGYEQYF,TGTGCCAGCAGCTTGGGGACAGGCTACGAGCAGTACTTC,TRBV7-2,-,TRBJ2-7,TRBD1
CASSQDRLTNSPLHF,TGTGCCAGCAGCCAGGACAGGCTTACTAATTCACCCCTCCACTTT,TRBV27,-,TRBJ1-6,TRBD1
CASIDLFRLAGTDTQYF,TGTGCCAGCATCGACTTATTCCGACTAGCGGGCACAGATACGCAGTATTTT,TRBV11-2,-,TRBJ2-3,TRBD2
CASTLMGSQETQYF,TGTGCCAGCACCTTGATGGGGTCCCAAGAGACCCAGTACTTC,TRBV11-2,-,TRBJ2-5,-
CASSNWPGNTEAFF,TGTGCCAGTAGTAACTGGCCTGGGAACACTGAAGCTTTCTTT,TRBV19,-,TRBJ1-1,-
CASSQEQSGNEETQYF,TGTGCCAGCAGCCAGGAGCAGTCGGGGAATGAAGAGACCCAGTACTTC,TRBV4-2,-,TRBJ2-5,-
CASSKGGPEGDTQYF,TGTGCCAGCAGTAAGGGGGGGCCCGAGGGAGATACGCAGTATTTT,TRBV6-6,-,TRBJ2-3,-
CASRNRDRATGELFF,TGTGCCAGCAGGAACCGGGACAGGGCCACCGGGGAGCTGTTTTTT,TRBV6-6,-,TRBJ2-2,TRBD1
CSVGYPGLAGYTQYF,TGCAGCGTTGGGTATCCGGGACTAGCGGGGTATACGCAGTATTTT,TRBV29-1,-,TRBJ2-3,TRBD2
CASSDRDRGKGATNEKLFF,TGTGCCAGCAGTGACCGGGACAGGGGAAAGGGTGCAACTAATGAAAAACTGTTTTTT,TRBV6-1,-,TRBJ1-4,TRBD1
CAGRDRVYTEAFF,TGTGCCGGCCGGGACAGGGTATACACTGAAGCTTTCTTT,TRBV7-2,once,TRBJ1-1,TRBD1
CASSPGQFTPGGYTF,TGTGCCAGCAGCCCAGGGCAATTCACCCCGGGAGGCTACACCTTC,TRBV14,-,TRBJ1-2,-
CASSFMGEKLFF,TGTGCCAGCAGCTTTATGGGGGAAAAACTGTTTTTT,TRBV5-4,-,TRBJ1-4,-
CASRRHFGYGYTF,TGTGCCAGCAGGAGACACTTCGGCTATGGCTACACCTTC,TRBV6-5,-,TRBJ1-2,-
CASSEWRTGSDYGYTF,TGTGCCAGCAGTGAATGGAGGACAGGGAGTGACTATGGCTACACCTTC,TRBV25-1,-,TRBJ1-2,TRBD1
CASSLGVGYISGANVLTF,TGCGCCAGCAGCTTGGGGGTGGGGTATATCTCTGGGGCCAACGTCCTGACTTTC,TRBV5-1,-,TRBJ2-6,-
CASSVTGAGELFF,TGTGCCAGCAGCGTTACAGGGGCCGGGGAGCTGTTTTTT,TRBV6-4,once,TRBJ2-2,TRBD1
CASSSQGQSGYTF,TGTGCCAGCAGTTCACAGGGACAAAGTGGCTACACCTTC,TRBV28,once,TRBJ1-2,-
CASRSGLAGGVDTQYF,TGTGCCAGCAGATCGGGACTAGCGGGGGGGGTGGATACGCAGTATTTT,TRBV4-2,once,TRBJ2-3,TRBD2
CATSRVQQETQYF,TGTGCCACCAGCAGAGTTCAGCAAGAGACCCAGTACTTC,TRBV15,-,TRBJ2-5,-
CASSLNQGSNEQFF,TGTGCCAGCAGCTTAAACCAGGGCAGCAATGAGCAGTTCTTC,TRBV7-3,-,TRBJ2-1,-
CASSLRGHGDNSPLHF,TGTGCCAGCAGCTTACGGGGACATGGAGATAATTCACCCCTCCACTTT,TRBV7-9,-,TRBJ1-6,-
CASSELGSSPLHF,TGTGCCAGCAGTGAACTAGGGTCTTCACCCCTCCACTTT,TRBV25-1,-,TRBJ1-6,-
CASSYSNAYEQYF,TGTGCCAGCAGTTACTCGAACGCCTACGAGCAGTACTTC,TRBV6-6,-,TRBJ2-7,-